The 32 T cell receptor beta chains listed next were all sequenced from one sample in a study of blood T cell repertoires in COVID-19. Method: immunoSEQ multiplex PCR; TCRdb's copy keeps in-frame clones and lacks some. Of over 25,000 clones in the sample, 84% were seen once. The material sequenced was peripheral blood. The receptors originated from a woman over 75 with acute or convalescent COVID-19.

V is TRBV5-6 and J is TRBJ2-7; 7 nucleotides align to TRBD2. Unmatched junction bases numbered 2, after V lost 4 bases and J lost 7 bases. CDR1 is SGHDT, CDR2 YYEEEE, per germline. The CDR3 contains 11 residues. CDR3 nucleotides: TGTGCCAGCAGCGGAGCGGGGGAGCAGTACTTC. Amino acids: CASSGAGEQYF. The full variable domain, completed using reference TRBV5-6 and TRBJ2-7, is DAGVTQSPTHLIKTRGQQVTLRCSPKSGHDTVSWYQQALGQGPQFIFQYYEEEERQRGNFPDRFSGHQFPNYSSELNVNALLLGDSALYLCASSGAGEQYFGPGTRLTVT.

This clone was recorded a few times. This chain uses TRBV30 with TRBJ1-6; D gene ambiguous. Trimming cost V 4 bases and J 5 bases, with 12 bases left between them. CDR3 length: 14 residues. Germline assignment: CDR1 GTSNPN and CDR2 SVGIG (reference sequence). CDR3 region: CAWITGSNNSPLHF. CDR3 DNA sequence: TGTGCCTGGATCACGGGGAGTAATAATTCACCCCTCCACTTT.

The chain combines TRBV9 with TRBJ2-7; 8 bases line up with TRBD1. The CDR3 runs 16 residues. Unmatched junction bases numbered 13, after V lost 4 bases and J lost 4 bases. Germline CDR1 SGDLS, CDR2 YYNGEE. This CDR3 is CASSPGQGSTAYEQYF. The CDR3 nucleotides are TGTGCCAGCAGCCCCGGACAGGGTAGCACTGCTTACGAGCAGTACTTC.

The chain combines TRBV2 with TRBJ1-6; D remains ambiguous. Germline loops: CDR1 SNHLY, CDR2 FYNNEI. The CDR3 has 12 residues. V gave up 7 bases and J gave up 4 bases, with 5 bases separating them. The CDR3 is CASTRYNSPLHF. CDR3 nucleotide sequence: TGTGCCAGCACCCGGTATAATTCACCCCTCCACTTT.

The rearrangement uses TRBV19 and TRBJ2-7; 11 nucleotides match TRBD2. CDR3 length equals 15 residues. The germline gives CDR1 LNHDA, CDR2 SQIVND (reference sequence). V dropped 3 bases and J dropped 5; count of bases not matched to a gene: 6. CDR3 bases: TGTGCCAGTAGTATGGGGACTAGCGGACCCGACGAGCAGTACTTC. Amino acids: CASSMGTSGPDEQYF.

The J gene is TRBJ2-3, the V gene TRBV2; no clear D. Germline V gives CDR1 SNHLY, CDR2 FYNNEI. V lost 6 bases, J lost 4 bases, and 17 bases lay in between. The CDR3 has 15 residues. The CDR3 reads CASSEALVVSDTQYF. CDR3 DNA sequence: TGTGCCAGCAGCGAGGCTCTAGTTGTATCAGATACGCAGTATTTT.

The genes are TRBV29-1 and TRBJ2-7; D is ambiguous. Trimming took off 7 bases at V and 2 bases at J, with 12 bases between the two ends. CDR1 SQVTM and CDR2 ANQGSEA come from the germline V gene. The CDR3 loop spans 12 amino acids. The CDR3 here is CSAFSGPYEQYF. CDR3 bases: TGCAGCGCCTTTAGTGGGCCCTACGAGCAGTACTTC.

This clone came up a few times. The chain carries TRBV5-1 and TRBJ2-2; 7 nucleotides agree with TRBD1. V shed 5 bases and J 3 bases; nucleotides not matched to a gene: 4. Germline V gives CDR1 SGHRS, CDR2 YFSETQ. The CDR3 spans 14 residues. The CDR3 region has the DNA TGCGCCAGCAGATCAGGGGGTTACACCGGGGAGCTGTTTTTT. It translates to CASRSGGYTGELFF.

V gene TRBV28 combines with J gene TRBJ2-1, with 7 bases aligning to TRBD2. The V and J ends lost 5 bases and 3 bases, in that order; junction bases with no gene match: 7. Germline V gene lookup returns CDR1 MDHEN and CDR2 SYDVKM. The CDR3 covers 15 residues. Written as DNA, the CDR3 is TGTGCCAGCAGTGGGAGCGGGGAAAGCTACAATGAGCAGTTCTTC. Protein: CASSGSGESYNEQFF.

This CDR3 is CASSQGDIQYF. DNA of the CDR3: TGTGCCAGCAGCCAAGGAGACATTCAGTACTTC. The rearrangement joins TRBV4-2 to TRBJ2-4, with unresolved D. The germline V gene has CDR1 LGHNA and CDR2 YNFKEQ. This CDR3 contains 11 residues. Trimming removed 1 base from V and 8 bases from J, with 3 bases in between.

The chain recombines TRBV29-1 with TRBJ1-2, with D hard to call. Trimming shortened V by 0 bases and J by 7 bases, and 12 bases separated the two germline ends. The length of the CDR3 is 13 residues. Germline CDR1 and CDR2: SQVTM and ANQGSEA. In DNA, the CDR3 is TGCAGCGTTGAAGATAGCGGGGTAGGTGGCTACACCTTC. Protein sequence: CSVEDSGVGGYTF.

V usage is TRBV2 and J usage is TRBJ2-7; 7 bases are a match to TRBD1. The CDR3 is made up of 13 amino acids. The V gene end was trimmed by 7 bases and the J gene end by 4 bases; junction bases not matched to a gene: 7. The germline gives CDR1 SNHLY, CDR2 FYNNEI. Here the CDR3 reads CASKGTEIYEQYF. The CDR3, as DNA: TGTGCCAGCAAGGGGACAGAAATTTACGAGCAGTACTTC.

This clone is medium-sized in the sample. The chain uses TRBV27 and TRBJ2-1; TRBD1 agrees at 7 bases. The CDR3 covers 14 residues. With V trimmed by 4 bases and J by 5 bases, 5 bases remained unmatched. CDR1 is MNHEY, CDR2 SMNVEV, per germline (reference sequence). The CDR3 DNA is TGTGCCAGCAGTTACAGGGGTTTGCACAATGAGCAGTTCTTC. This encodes CASSYRGLHNEQFF.

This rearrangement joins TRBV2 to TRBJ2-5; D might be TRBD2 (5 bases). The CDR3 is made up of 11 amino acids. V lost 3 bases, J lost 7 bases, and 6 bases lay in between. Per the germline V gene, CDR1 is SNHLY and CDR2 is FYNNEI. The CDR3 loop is CASSDRGTQYF. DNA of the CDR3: TGTGCCAGCAGTGACCGGGGGACCCAGTACTTC.

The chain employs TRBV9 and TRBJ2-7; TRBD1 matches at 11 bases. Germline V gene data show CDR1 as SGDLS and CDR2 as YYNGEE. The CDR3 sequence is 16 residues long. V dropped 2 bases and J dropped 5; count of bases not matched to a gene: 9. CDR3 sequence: CASSVGWDRGSHEQYF. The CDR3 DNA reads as TGTGCCAGCAGCGTGGGCTGGGACAGGGGGAGCCACGAGCAGTACTTC.

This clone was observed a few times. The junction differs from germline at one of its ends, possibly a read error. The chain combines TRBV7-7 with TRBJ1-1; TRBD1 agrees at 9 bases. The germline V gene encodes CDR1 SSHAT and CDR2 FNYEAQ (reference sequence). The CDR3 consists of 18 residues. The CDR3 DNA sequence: TGTGCTAGCAGCTTCGCTTCCGAGACAGGGGGGGCTGGCACTGAAGCTTTCTTT. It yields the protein CASSFASETGGAGTEAFF.

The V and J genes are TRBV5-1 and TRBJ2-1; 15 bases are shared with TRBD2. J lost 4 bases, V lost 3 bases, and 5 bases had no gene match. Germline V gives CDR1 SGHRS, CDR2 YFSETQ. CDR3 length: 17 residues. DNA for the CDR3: TGCGCCAGCAGCTACAGGACTAGCGGGGGGGTATACAATGAGCAGTTCTTC. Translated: CASSYRTSGGVYNEQFF.

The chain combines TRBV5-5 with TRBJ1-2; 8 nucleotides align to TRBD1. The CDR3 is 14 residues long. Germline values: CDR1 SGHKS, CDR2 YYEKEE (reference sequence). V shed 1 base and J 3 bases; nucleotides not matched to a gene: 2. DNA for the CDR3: TGTGCCAGCAGCTTGACACAGGGGGACTATGGCTACACCTTC. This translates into CASSLTQGDYGYTF.

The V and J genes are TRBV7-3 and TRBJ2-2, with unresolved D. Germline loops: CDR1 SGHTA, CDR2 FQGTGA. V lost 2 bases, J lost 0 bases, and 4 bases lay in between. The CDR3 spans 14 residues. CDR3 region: CASSLASNTGELFF. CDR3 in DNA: TGTGCCAGCAGCTTAGCGTCGAACACCGGGGAGCTGTTTTTT.

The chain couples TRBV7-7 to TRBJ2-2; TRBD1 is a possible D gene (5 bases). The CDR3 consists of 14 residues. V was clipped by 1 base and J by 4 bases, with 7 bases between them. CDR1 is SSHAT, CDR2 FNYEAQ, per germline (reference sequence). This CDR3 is CASSLERGTGELFF. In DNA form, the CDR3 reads TGTGCCAGCAGCTTAGAAAGGGGCACCGGGGAGCTGTTTTTT.

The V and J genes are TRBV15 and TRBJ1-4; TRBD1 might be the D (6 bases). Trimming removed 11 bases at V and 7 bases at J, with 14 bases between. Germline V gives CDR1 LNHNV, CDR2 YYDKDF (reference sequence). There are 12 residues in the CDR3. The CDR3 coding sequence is TGTGCCTCCGGGGGGGGCTTTGAAAAACTGTTTTTT. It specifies CASGGGFEKLFF.

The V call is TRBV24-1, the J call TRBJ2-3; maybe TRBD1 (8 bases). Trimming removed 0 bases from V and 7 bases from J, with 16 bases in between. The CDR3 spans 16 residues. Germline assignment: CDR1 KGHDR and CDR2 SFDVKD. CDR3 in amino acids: CATSDLQTGGDNTQYF. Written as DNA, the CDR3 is TGTGCCACCAGTGATTTGCAAACAGGGGGGGACAATACGCAGTATTTT.

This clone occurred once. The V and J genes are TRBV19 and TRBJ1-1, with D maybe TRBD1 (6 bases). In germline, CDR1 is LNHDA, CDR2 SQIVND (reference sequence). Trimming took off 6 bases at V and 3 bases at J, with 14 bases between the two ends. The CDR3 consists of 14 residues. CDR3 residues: CASRGGVGYTEAFF. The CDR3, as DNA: TGTGCCAGTAGAGGGGGTGTCGGATACACTGAAGCTTTCTTT.

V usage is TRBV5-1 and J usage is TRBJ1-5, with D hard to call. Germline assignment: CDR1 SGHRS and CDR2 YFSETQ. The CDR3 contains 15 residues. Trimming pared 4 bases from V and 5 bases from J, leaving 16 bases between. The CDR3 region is CASSVPLVGYQPQHF. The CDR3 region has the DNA TGCGCCAGCAGCGTACCACTGGTCGGTTATCAGCCCCAGCATTTT.

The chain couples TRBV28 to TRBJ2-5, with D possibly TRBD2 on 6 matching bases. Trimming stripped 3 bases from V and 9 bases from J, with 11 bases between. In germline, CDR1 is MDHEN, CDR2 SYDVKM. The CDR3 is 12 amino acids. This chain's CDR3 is CASSFGDWAQYF. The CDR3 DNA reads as TGTGCCAGCAGTTTTGGGGACTGGGCCCAGTACTTC.

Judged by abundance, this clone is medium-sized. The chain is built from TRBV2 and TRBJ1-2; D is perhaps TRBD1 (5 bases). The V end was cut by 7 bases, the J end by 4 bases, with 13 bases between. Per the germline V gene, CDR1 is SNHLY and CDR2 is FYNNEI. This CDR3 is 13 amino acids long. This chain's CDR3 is CASNWGVPYGYTF. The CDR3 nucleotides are TGTGCCAGCAATTGGGGGGTCCCCTATGGCTACACCTTC.

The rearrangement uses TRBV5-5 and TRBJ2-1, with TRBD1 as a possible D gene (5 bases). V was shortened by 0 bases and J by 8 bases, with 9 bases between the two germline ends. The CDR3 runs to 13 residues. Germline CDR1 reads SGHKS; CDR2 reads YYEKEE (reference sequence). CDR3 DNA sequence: TGTGCCAGCAGCTTGGCACAGGTCGATGAGCAGTTCTTC. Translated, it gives CASSLAQVDEQFF.

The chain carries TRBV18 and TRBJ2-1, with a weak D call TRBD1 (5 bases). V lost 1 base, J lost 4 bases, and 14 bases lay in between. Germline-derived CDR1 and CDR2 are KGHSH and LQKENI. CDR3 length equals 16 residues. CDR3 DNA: TGTGCCAGCTCACCACGGTCCACAGGAGATTACAATGAGCAGTTCTTC. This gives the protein CASSPRSTGDYNEQFF.

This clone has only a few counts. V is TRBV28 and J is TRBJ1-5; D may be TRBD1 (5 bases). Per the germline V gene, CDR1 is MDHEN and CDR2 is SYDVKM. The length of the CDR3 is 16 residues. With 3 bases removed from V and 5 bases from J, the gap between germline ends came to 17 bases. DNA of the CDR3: TGTGCCAGCAGTTTCGGGCAGGGTCCTACCCATCAGCCCCAGCATTTT. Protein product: CASSFGQGPTHQPQHF. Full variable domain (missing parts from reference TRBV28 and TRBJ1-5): DVKVTQSSRYLVKRTGEKVFLECVQDMDHENMFWYRQDPGLGLRLIYFSYDVKMKEKGDIPEGYSVSREKKERFSLILESASTNQTSMYLCASSFGQGPTHQPQHFGDGTRLSIL.

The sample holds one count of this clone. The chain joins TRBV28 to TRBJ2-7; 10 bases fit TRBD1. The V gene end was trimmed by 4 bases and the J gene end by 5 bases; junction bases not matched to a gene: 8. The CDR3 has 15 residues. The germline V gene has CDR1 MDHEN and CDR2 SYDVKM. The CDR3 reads CASSSPTGGGNEQYF. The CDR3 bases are TGTGCCAGCAGTTCGCCGACAGGGGGCGGGAACGAGCAGTACTTC. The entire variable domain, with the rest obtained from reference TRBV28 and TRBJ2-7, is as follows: DVKVTQSSRYLVKRTGEKVFLECVQDMDHENMFWYRQDPGLGLRLIYFSYDVKMKEKGDIPEGYSVSREKKERFSLILESASTNQTSMYLCASSSPTGGGNEQYFGPGTRLTVT.

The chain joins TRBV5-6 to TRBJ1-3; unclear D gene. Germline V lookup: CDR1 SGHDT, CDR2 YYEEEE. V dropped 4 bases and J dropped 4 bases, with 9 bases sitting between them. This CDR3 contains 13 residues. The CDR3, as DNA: TGTGCCAGCAGCCTATTTGTAGGAAACACCATATATTTT. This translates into CASSLFVGNTIYF.

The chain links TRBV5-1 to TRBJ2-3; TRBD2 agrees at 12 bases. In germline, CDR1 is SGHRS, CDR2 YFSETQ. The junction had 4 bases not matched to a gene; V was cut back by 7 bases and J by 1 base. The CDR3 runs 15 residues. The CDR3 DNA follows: TGCGCCAGCTCGAGACTAGCGGGGGGCACAGATACGCAGTATTTT. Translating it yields CASSRLAGGTDTQYF.